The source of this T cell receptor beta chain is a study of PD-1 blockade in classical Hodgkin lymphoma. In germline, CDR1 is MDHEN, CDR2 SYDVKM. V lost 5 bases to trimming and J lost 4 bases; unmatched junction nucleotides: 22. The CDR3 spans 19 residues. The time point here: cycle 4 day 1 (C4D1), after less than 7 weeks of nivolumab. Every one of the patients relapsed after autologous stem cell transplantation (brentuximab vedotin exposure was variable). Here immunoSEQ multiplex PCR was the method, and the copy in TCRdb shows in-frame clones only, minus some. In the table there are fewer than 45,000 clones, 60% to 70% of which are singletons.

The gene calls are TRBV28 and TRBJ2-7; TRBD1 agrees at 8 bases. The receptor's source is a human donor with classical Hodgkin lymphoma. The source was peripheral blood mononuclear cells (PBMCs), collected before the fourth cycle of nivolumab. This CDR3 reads CASSPTPGGAAGGGYEQYF. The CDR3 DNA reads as TGTGCCAGCAGTCCAACCCCAGGGGGCGCCGCAGGGGGAGGATACGAGCAGTACTTC.